The 20 T cell receptor beta chains below come from one sample, sequenced in a study of neurological immune-mediated disorders. TCRdb reprocessed the 5' RACE reads with MiXCR, giving one entry per CDR3 protein. Here the sample spans fewer than 25,000 distinct CDR3 sequences, over 9.5% being singletons. Sequencing was done on a sample of PBMCs. These receptors were obtained from a woman in her sixties or seventies with HTLV-1-associated myelopathy (HAM/TSP).

This clonotype was found many times. The rearrangement uses TRBV20-1 and TRBJ2-6; D may be TRBD1 or TRBD2 (5 bases each). This CDR3 has 16 residues. V dropped 3 bases and J dropped 0 bases, with 12 bases sitting between them. Germline CDR1 DFQATT, CDR2 SNEGSKA (reference sequence). CDR3 sequence: CSASYGTPSGANVLTF. In nucleotides, the CDR3 is TGCAGTGCTAGTTACGGGACCCCCTCTGGGGCCAACGTCCTGACTTTC.

This clonotype was seen ten or more times. This sequence joins TRBV20-1 and TRBJ2-3; D unresolved. Germline CDR1 DFQATT, CDR2 SNEGSKA (reference sequence). The ends were cut back, 6 bases at V and 2 bases at J, with 15 bases in the middle. The CDR3 extends over 14 amino acids. The CDR3, as DNA: TGCAGTGCAAATCCCCCCATATACACAGATACGCAGTATTTT. Amino acids: CSANPPIYTDTQYF.

The sample holds many counts of this clonotype. The V call is TRBV3-1, the J call TRBJ1-2; the match to TRBD1 covers 7 bases. V lost 4 bases and J lost 8; bases outside the gene matches: 10. Germline V gene data show CDR1 as LGHDT and CDR2 as YNNKEL (reference sequence). CDR3 size: 14 residues. For the CDR3, the DNA is TGTGCCAGCAGCCCACCAGACAGGGACGGGGGCTACACCTTC. This sequence encodes CASSPPDRDGGYTF.

This clonotype has at least ten counts. The CDR3 loop is CASSLETGRFSSTDTQYF. The CDR3 region has the DNA TGTGCCAGCAGCTTAGAAACGGGGAGGTTCTCTAGCACAGATACGCAGTATTTT. V is TRBV11-2 and J is TRBJ2-3; a possible D gene is TRBD2 (6 bases). The CDR3 totals 18 residues. CDR1 SGHAT and CDR2 FQNNGV come from the germline V gene. V gave up 0 bases and J gave up 0 bases, with 16 bases separating them.

This clonotype was detected ten times or more. The chain carries TRBV4-2 and TRBJ2-1; either TRBD1 or TRBD2 may supply D (6 bases each). CDR1 is LGHNA and CDR2 is YNFKEQ in the germline V gene. The length of the CDR3 is 16 residues. V was clipped by 4 bases and J by 2 bases, with 15 bases between them. As DNA, the CDR3 is TGTGCCAGCAGCCCCTTGGAGGGGGACACCTACAATGAGCAGTTCTTC. Translated, it gives CASSPLEGDTYNEQFF.

Many counts were recorded for this clonotype. The chain is built from TRBV5-1 and TRBJ2-1, with TRBD1 as a possible D gene (6 bases). V lost 0 bases and J lost 5, with 12 bases in between. CDR1 is SGHRS and CDR2 is YFSETQ in the germline V gene. The CDR3 is 15 residues long. CDR3 DNA sequence: TGCGCCAGCAGCTTGGCCGGACAGAAGAACAATGAGCAGTTCTTC. This translates into CASSLAGQKNNEQFF.

Many counts were recorded for this clonotype. The rearrangement joins TRBV20-1 to TRBJ1-1, with D hard to call. The germline CDR1 and CDR2 sequences are DFQATT and SNEGSKA (reference sequence). This CDR3 is 14 amino acids long. V was shortened by 1 base and J by 4 bases, with 13 bases between the two germline ends. The CDR3 DNA follows: TGCAGTGCTAGAGGCCAAGGAAGGTTCACTGAAGCTTTCTTT. Residues: CSARGQGRFTEAFF.

This clonotype has a count of ten or more. CDR3 region: CSARDQNRGRTQYF. DNA for the CDR3: TGCAGTGCTAGAGATCAGAACAGGGGGAGGACGCAGTATTTT. V and J are TRBV20-1 and TRBJ2-3, with 8 nucleotides matching TRBD1. Germline V gene lookup returns CDR1 DFQATT and CDR2 SNEGSKA (reference sequence). CDR3 size: 14 residues. V gave up 0 bases and J gave up 9 bases; unmatched junction bases: 8.

This clonotype was detected ten times or more. This rearrangement joins TRBV5-1 to TRBJ2-1; no definite D call. Looked up from germline, CDR1 is SGHRS and CDR2 is YFSETQ. The CDR3 length is 15 residues. Between the trimmed V and J ends, which lost 0 bases and 0 bases, there was a span of 7 bases. The CDR3 reads CASSLAPPSYNEQFF. The CDR3 DNA sequence: TGCGCCAGCAGCTTGGCTCCCCCCTCCTACAATGAGCAGTTCTTC.

This clonotype was observed a handful of times. The DNA for the CDR3 is TGCAGTGCTAGAGTAGGCCAGGAGAATCAGCCCCAGCATTTT. The encoded protein is CSARVGQENQPQHF. The chain is built from TRBV20-1 and TRBJ1-5; D is uncertain. The CDR3 spans 14 residues. Trimming pared 1 base from V and 4 bases from J, leaving 11 bases between. Germline CDR1 is DFQATT and CDR2 is SNEGSKA (reference sequence).

This clonotype has at least ten counts. CDR3 in DNA: TGTGCCTGGAGTGACGGGGGCACTGAAGCTTTCTTT. This encodes CAWSDGGTEAFF. The chain joins TRBV30 to TRBJ1-1, with D tentatively TRBD1 (5 bases). V was pared by 1 base and J by 4 bases, with 7 bases between. This CDR3 spans 12 amino acids. The germline gives CDR1 GTSNPN, CDR2 SVGIG (reference sequence).

This clonotype was seen many times. This sequence joins TRBV27 and TRBJ1-6; D is undetermined. Germline lookup yields CDR1 MNHEY and CDR2 SMNVEV (reference sequence). The CDR3 covers 12 residues. The germline V and J ends were trimmed by 6 bases and 11 bases, with 11 bases remaining between them. This CDR3 is CASSSYGAPLHF. The CDR3 coding sequence is TGTGCCAGCAGCTCTTATGGTGCACCCCTCCACTTT.

This clonotype showed up many times. The chain employs TRBV12-5 and TRBJ2-5; D gene uncertain. Looked up from germline, CDR1 is LGHNT and CDR2 is FRNRAP. The CDR3 runs to 13 residues. Trimming took off 7 bases at V and 5 bases at J, with 14 bases between the two ends. The chain's CDR3 is CASDGPYIETQYF. The DNA of the CDR3 is TGTGCTAGTGACGGACCTTATATTGAGACCCAGTACTTC.

This clonotype was recorded many times. The V call is TRBV5-1, the J call TRBJ1-1; TRBD1 is a possible D gene (5 bases). V lost 0 bases, J lost 2 bases, and 11 bases lay in between. The CDR3 consists of 15 residues. Germline V lookup: CDR1 SGHRS, CDR2 YFSETQ. CDR3 residues: CASSLGGAANTEAFF. CDR3 DNA: TGCGCCAGCAGCTTGGGTGGGGCAGCCAACACTGAAGCTTTCTTT.

In this sample, this clonotype turned up many times. The gene calls are TRBV20-1 and TRBJ2-7; 9 nucleotides line up with TRBD1. The germline V gene has CDR1 DFQATT and CDR2 SNEGSKA (reference sequence). The CDR3 is 13 residues long. V lost 6 bases and J lost 5; bases outside the gene matches: 8. The CDR3 DNA sequence: TGCAGTGCCGACGGACAGGGGAGGAACGAGCAGTACTTC. This translates into CSADGQGRNEQYF.

This clonotype was observed a single time. The chain recombines TRBV7-9 with TRBJ2-2; unclear D gene. V dropped 1 base and J dropped 8 bases, with 11 bases sitting between them. The CDR3 covers 14 residues. Germline CDR1 reads SEHNR; CDR2 reads FQNEAQ (reference sequence). CDR3 sequence reads: CASSLDGRAGELFF. The CDR3 bases are TGTGCCAGCAGCTTAGATGGTCGGGCTGGGGAGCTGTTTTTT.

In this sample, this clonotype turned up many times. The CDR3 nucleotides are TGCAGTGCTAGAAGGGGGTCGGTATTTCTAAATTCACCCCTCCACTTT. Residues: CSARRGSVFLNSPLHF. The gene calls are TRBV20-1 and TRBJ1-6; possible D gene TRBD1, 6 bases. The germline V and J ends were trimmed by 2 bases and 7 bases, with 18 bases remaining between them. The CDR3 contains 16 residues. Germline CDR1 and CDR2: DFQATT and SNEGSKA (reference sequence).

There are many counts of this clonotype. The chain joins TRBV2 to TRBJ2-7; 8 positions match TRBD2. V shed 4 bases and J 4 bases; nucleotides not matched to a gene: 9. CDR1 and CDR2 (germline): SNHLY, FYNNEI. The CDR3 is 15 residues long. CDR3 nucleotide sequence: TGTGCCAGCAGTGGGCCCCGCGGGGGGCGGTACGAGCAGTACTTC. It is translated as CASSGPRGGRYEQYF. Using reference TRBV2 and TRBJ2-7 for the parts outside the CDR3, the full variable domain is EPEVTQTPSHQVTQMGQEVILRCVPISNHLYFYWYRQILGQKVEFLVSFYNNEISEKSEIFDDQFSVERPDGSNFTLKIRSTKLEDSAMYFCASSGPRGGRYEQYFGPGTRLTVT.

This clonotype was observed at least ten times. The gene calls are TRBV20-1 and TRBJ2-5, with D maybe TRBD2 (7 bases). Germline values: CDR1 DFQATT, CDR2 SNEGSKA (reference sequence). This CDR3 is 14 amino acids long. V was cut by 6 bases and J by 5 bases, with 19 bases left in between. As DNA, the CDR3 is TGCAGTGCCCTACCCCGGGGGGCCTATGAGACCCAGTACTTC. Protein product: CSALPRGAYETQYF.

In this sample, this clonotype turned up many times. The chain links TRBV5-1 to TRBJ2-1; D call uncertain. The CDR3 is 15 amino acids. V dropped 0 bases and J dropped 8 bases, with 15 bases sitting between them. Germline V gives CDR1 SGHRS, CDR2 YFSETQ. CDR3 sequence reads: CASSLAKSRGDEQFF. The CDR3, as DNA: TGCGCCAGCAGCTTGGCGAAGAGTCGAGGAGATGAGCAGTTCTTC. Looking up the rest from reference TRBV5-1 and TRBJ2-1 gives the full variable domain: KAGVTQTPRYLIKTRGQQVTLSCSPISGHRSVSWYQQTPGQGLQFLFEYFSETQRNKGNFPGRFSGRQFSNSRSEMNVSTLELGDSALYLCASSLAKSRGDEQFFGPGTRLTVL.